This T cell receptor beta chain was observed in a study of blood T cell repertoires in COVID-19. Overall study context: Researchers got acute and convalescent COVID-19 samples from the United States, Italy and Spain. PBMCs, B-cell-depleted T cells, or T cells were the source of the cDNA or gDNA that made up the material.

Original handling: Quantification of nucleated cells was approximated via reference gene primer amplification. Repertoires were generated with immunoSEQ multiplex PCR, while TCRdb's copy carries only in-frame clones and drops some. The V and J calls and the clone size are those of that table, but D and trimming were determined from the DNA. The sample holds about 100,000 clones, approximately 84% seen once. The CDR3 length is 15 residues. Germline CDR1 reads GTSNPN; CDR2 reads SVGIG (reference sequence). V trimming: 4 bases; J trimming: 5 bases; junction bases outside the gene matches: 12. The sequenced sample was peripheral blood. The chain employs TRBV30 and TRBJ1-2, with 8 bases identical to TRBD1. This TCR derives from a man between 25 and 39 years old in a cohort sampled during active COVID-19. The CDR3 here is CAWTGGSPWAYGYTF. CDR3 DNA: TGTGCCTGGACAGGGGGCAGCCCCTGGGCGTATGGCTACACCTTC.